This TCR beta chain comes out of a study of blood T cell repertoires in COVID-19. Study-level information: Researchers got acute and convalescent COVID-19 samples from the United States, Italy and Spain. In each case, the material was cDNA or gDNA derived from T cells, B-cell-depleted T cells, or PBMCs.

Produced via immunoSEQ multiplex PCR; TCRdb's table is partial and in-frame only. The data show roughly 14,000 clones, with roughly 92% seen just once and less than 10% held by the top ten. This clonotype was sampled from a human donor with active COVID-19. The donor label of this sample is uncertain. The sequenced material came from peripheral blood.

The CDR3 spells CASSLLGGDQPQHF. In nucleotides, the CDR3 is TGCGCCAGCAGCTTGCTAGGGGGGGATCAGCCCCAGCATTTT. The V call is TRBV5-1, the J call TRBJ1-5; the D gene is possibly TRBD1 (6 bases). V lost 1 base to trimming and J lost 5 bases, with 10 bases between them. The CDR3 consists of 14 residues. Germline V CDR1 and CDR2: SGHRS, YFSETQ.